Following are 18 T cell receptor beta chains from one sample sequenced in a study of blood T cell repertoires in COVID-19. Libraries were prepared by immunoSEQ multiplex PCR; TCRdb keeps only in-frame clonotypes and omits some of them. The table lists roughly 260,000 clones, 70% to 85% of them singletons. The sample taken for sequencing was peripheral blood. Source of these receptors: a middle-aged woman with active or convalescent COVID-19.

The V call is TRBV5-5, the J call TRBJ2-7; no clear D. The CDR3 length is 14 residues. Germline assignment: CDR1 SGHKS and CDR2 YYEKEE (reference sequence). Trimming pared 0 bases from V and 3 bases from J, leaving 10 bases between. CDR3 nucleotides: TGTGCCAGCAGCTTGGGTTCCTCCTTCTACGAGCAGTACTTC. Translated: CASSLGSSFYEQYF.

This rearrangement joins TRBV7-2 to TRBJ2-3, with 12 bases aligning to TRBD2. The CDR3 length is 17 residues. Germline V lookup: CDR1 SGHTA, CDR2 FQGNSA. V dropped 4 bases and J dropped 2; count of bases not matched to a gene: 7. The CDR3 DNA is TGTGCCAGCAGCTCCTCCGCTAGCGGGGGGGCCACAGATACGCAGTATTTT. Encoded protein: CASSSSASGGATDTQYF. The full variable domain, in which reference TRBV7-2 and TRBJ2-3 provide the parts outside the CDR3, is GAGVSQSPSNKVTEKGKDVELRCDPISGHTALYWYRQSLGQGLEFLIYFQGNSAPDKSGLPSDRFSAERTGGSVSTLTIQRTQQEDSAVYLCASSSSASGGATDTQYFGPGTRLTVL.

The sample holds a few counts of this clone. The chain links TRBV11-2 to TRBJ1-1, with TRBD1 matching 8 bases. V lost 4 bases and J lost 5; bases outside the gene matches: 9. The V gene's germline CDR1 is SGHAT and CDR2 FQNNGV. There are 15 residues in the CDR3. The CDR3, as DNA: TGTGCCAGCAGCTGGGAGGTCAGGGGGCTTACTGAAGCTTTCTTT. Residues: CASSWEVRGLTEAFF. Variable domain in full (rest from reference TRBV11-2 and TRBJ1-1): EAGVAQSPRYKIIEKRQSVAFWCNPISGHATLYWYQQILGQGPKLLIQFQNNGVVDDSQLPKDRFSAERLKGVDSTLKIQPAKLEDSAVYLCASSWEVRGLTEAFFGQGTRLTVV.

V usage is TRBV3-1 (or the pseudogene TRBV3-2) and J usage is TRBJ1-1; D call uncertain. CDR1 and CDR2 from the germline V gene are LGHDT and YNNKEL (reference sequence). V was trimmed by 2 bases and J by 0 bases, leaving 10 bases between them. The CDR3 length is 15 residues. The CDR3 reads CASSQFLSLNTEAFF. Here the CDR3 DNA reads TGTGCCAGCAGCCAATTTCTCTCCTTGAACACTGAAGCTTTCTTT.

This rearrangement joins TRBV19 to TRBJ2-3; 7 positions agree with TRBD1. CDR3 length equals 12 residues. Trimming at V came to 6 bases and at J to 4 bases, leaving 1 base not matched to a gene. The V gene's germline CDR1 is LNHDA and CDR2 SQIVND (reference sequence). CDR3 in amino acids: CASRRGPDTQYF. CDR3 bases: TGTGCCAGTAGAAGGGGGCCAGATACGCAGTATTTT.

The chain links TRBV29-1 to TRBJ1-6; D remains ambiguous. The length of the CDR3 is 13 residues. Germline V CDR1 and CDR2: SQVTM, ANQGSEA. V was trimmed by 3 bases and J by 7 bases, leaving 10 bases between them. The CDR3 here is CSVEDGSNSPLHF. In DNA, the CDR3 is TGCAGCGTTGAGGATGGGAGCAATTCACCCCTCCACTTT.

The V call is TRBV4-2, the J call TRBJ1-4; 9 positions agree with TRBD1. This CDR3 has 15 amino acids. V shed 6 bases and J 4 bases; nucleotides not matched to a gene: 6. The germline gives CDR1 LGHNA, CDR2 YNFKEQ. The CDR3 nucleotides are TGTGCCAGCAGTCAGGACAGGGGAAATAATGAAAAACTGTTTTTT. Translated, it gives CASSQDRGNNEKLFF.

The chain couples TRBV10-2 to TRBJ2-7; tentatively, D is TRBD2 (5 bases). Germline loops: CDR1 WSHSY, CDR2 SAAADI. V was trimmed by 8 bases and J by 1 base, leaving 12 bases between them. The CDR3 runs 13 residues. The CDR3 DNA is TGCGCCAGCGCCCGGGGAAATTCCTACGAGCAGTACTTC. Translation gives CASARGNSYEQYF.

V is TRBV27 and J is TRBJ1-2; 11 nucleotides agree with TRBD1. J gave up 8 bases and V 6 bases, and 8 bases lay outside the gene matches. The CDR3 is 14 residues long. Germline V gives CDR1 MNHEY, CDR2 SMNVEV (reference sequence). The CDR3 protein is CASSHPDRGQGYTF. The CDR3 DNA is TGTGCCAGCAGCCATCCGGACAGGGGGCAAGGCTACACCTTC.

This clone appeared a single time. CDR3 sequence (DNA): TGTGCCAGCAGCCAGCAAAGGACGGGAGGCTACACCTTC. Amino acid sequence: CASSQQRTGGYTF. V gene TRBV3-1 (or the pseudogene TRBV3-2) combines with J gene TRBJ1-2, with D hard to call. V lost 3 bases and J 8 bases, leaving 13 bases between the germline ends. The CDR3 totals 13 residues. Germline V gene lookup returns CDR1 LGHDT and CDR2 YNNKEL (reference sequence).

The rearrangement uses TRBV10-3 and TRBJ1-6; D is undetermined. V lost 3 bases to trimming and J lost 4 bases, with 13 bases between them. The CDR3 runs to 16 residues. Germline loops: CDR1 ENHRY, CDR2 SYGVKD. The chain's CDR3 is CAISEVAGGYNSPLHF. CDR3 DNA sequence: TGTGCCATCAGTGAAGTGGCAGGAGGATATAATTCACCCCTCCACTTT.

The chain joins TRBV7-9 to TRBJ2-1; possible D gene TRBD1, 6 bases. There are 14 residues in the CDR3. Trimming took off 3 bases at V and 4 bases at J, with 10 bases between the two ends. CDR1 is SEHNR and CDR2 is FQNEAQ in the germline V gene (reference sequence). The CDR3 here is CASSFLDRYNEQFF. The DNA for the CDR3 is TGTGCCAGCAGCTTCTTGGACAGATACAATGAGCAGTTCTTC.

The chain uses TRBV5-4 and TRBJ2-3; D may be TRBD1 (7 bases). Germline CDR1 SGHNT, CDR2 YYREEE (reference sequence). The CDR3 covers 16 residues. V was shortened by 4 bases and J by 2 bases, with 17 bases between the two germline ends. The CDR3 protein is CASSQGGSGFTDTQYF. In nucleotides, the CDR3 is TGTGCCAGCAGCCAGGGGGGTAGCGGATTCACAGATACGCAGTATTTT.

The gene calls are TRBV21-1 and TRBJ1-2; the table assigns TRBD1, which was not confirmed against the DNA. TRBV21-1 is a listed pseudogene. This CDR3 is 16 amino acids long. The chain's CDR3 is CASSKGWDRITYGYTF. CDR3 nucleotide sequence: TGTGCCAGCAGCAAAGGGTGGGACAGGATAACCTATGGCTACACCTTC.

This chain links TRBV3-1 (or the pseudogene TRBV3-2) with TRBJ2-3, with D unresolved. CDR3 length: 13 amino acids. The germline gives CDR1 LGHDT, CDR2 YNNKEL (reference sequence). With 2 bases removed from V and 2 bases from J, the gap between germline ends came to 5 bases. The CDR3 DNA reads as TGTGCCAGCAGCCAACTTAACACAGATACGCAGTATTTT. Protein sequence: CASSQLNTDTQYF.

V gene TRBV30 combines with J gene TRBJ1-2, with a possible D match to TRBD1 (5 bases). The CDR3 totals 14 residues. Trimming removed 2 bases at V and 8 bases at J, with 18 bases between. CDR1 is GTSNPN, CDR2 SVGIG, per germline (reference sequence). The CDR3 DNA follows: TGTGCCTGGAGTACTGCTCAGGGCGAAAGGGGCTACACCTTC. Protein: CAWSTAQGERGYTF.

This clone was seen a handful of times. The V call is TRBV6-1, the J call TRBJ1-2; 7 nucleotides align to TRBD1. The CDR3 has 16 residues. Germline CDR1 and CDR2: MNHNS and SASEGT. The junction had 6 bases not matched to a gene; V was cut back by 2 bases and J by 0 bases. The CDR3, as DNA: TGTGCCAGCAGTGAATACGGGACAGACACTAACTATGGCTACACCTTC. Translation gives CASSEYGTDTNYGYTF.

For the CDR3, the DNA is TGTGCCAGCACCATTGACAGGCCTCCCTACGAGCAGTACTTC. This codes for CASTIDRPPYEQYF. The genes are TRBV28 and TRBJ2-7, with a weak D call TRBD1 (6 bases). The CDR3 runs 14 residues. The V gene lost 7 bases and the J gene lost 2 bases, with 15 bases spanning the gap. The germline V gene encodes CDR1 MDHEN and CDR2 SYDVKM.